A single sample is the source of the 16 T cell receptor beta chains below, sequenced in a study of cytomegalovirus exposure and HLA in healthy donors. A multiplex PCR was run with 60 Vbeta primers and 13 Jbeta primers. Assay used: immunoSEQ multiplex PCR; TCRdb lists only in-frame clones, some missing. The sample table includes tens of thousands of clones. Sequenced sample: PBMCs. These receptors were obtained from a man younger than 30 in good health and CMV-seropositive.

CDR3 DNA sequence: TGTGCCAGCAGCTTAGCCGGGACAGGCCCCTACGAGCAGTACTTC. Its protein product is CASSLAGTGPYEQYF. The gene calls are TRBV7-2 and TRBJ2-7, with 8 positions matching TRBD1. The CDR3 length is 15 residues. V gave up 0 bases and J gave up 2 bases; unmatched junction bases: 3. From germline, CDR1 is SGHTA and CDR2 FQGNSA.

The chain links TRBV9 to TRBJ2-2; D gene ambiguous. CDR1 and CDR2 from the germline V gene are SGDLS and YYNGEE. The ends were cut back, 4 bases at V and 5 bases at J, with 3 bases in the middle. CDR3 length equals 11 residues. CDR3 loop: CASSTTGELFF. The CDR3 DNA is TGTGCCAGCAGCACAACCGGGGAGCTGTTTTTT.

The chain uses TRBV19 and TRBJ2-2; 10 nucleotides agree with TRBD1. From germline, CDR1 is LNHDA and CDR2 SQIVND (reference sequence). The CDR3 is made up of 18 amino acids. V lost 5 bases and J lost 4; bases outside the gene matches: 13. CDR3 residues: CASSGGTGVGRGTGELFF. The DNA of the CDR3 is TGTGCCAGTAGTGGGGGGACAGGGGTCGGGCGTGGCACCGGGGAGCTGTTTTTT.

J is TRBJ2-7 and V is TRBV7-2; TRBD2 aligns across 10 bases. Germline V CDR1 and CDR2: SGHTA, FQGNSA. The CDR3 consists of 13 residues. V gave up 0 bases and J gave up 12 bases; unmatched junction bases: 5. The CDR3 coding sequence is TGTGCCAGCAGCTTAGCTGGACTAGCGGCGAGGTACTTC. Translated, it gives CASSLAGLAARYF.

The chain combines TRBV23-1 with TRBJ2-7; TRBD1 matches at 7 bases. TRBV23-1 is identified as an open reading frame with a role that is uncertain. With 0 bases clipped from V and 0 bases from J, the junction kept 5 bases outside the gene matches. This CDR3 has 16 amino acids. CDR3 region: CASSQSEQGSSYEQYF. The CDR3 DNA reads TGCGCCAGCAGTCAATCGGAACAGGGGTCCTCCTACGAGCAGTACTTC.

The rearrangement links TRBV5-1 to TRBJ2-1; TRBD2 agrees at 15 bases. The CDR3 sequence is 17 residues long. CDR1 SGHRS and CDR2 YFSETQ come from the germline V gene. V lost 4 bases to trimming and J lost 3 bases; unmatched junction nucleotides: 5. The CDR3 reads CASSQGLAGGNYNEQFF. In nucleotides, the CDR3 is TGCGCCAGCAGCCAGGGACTAGCGGGGGGTAACTACAATGAGCAGTTCTTC.

The chain links TRBV27 to TRBJ1-1; D unclear. V shed 3 bases and J shed 5 bases, with 13 bases lying between them. CDR3 length: 14 amino acids. Germline loops: CDR1 MNHEY, CDR2 SMNVEV (reference sequence). Here the CDR3 reads CASSFASLRTEAFF. The CDR3 DNA sequence: TGTGCCAGCAGTTTTGCGTCGTTGAGGACTGAAGCTTTCTTT.

The chain joins TRBV5-1 to TRBJ1-1, with 10 nucleotides matching TRBD1. The junction had 3 bases not matched to a gene; V was cut back by 1 base and J by 3 bases. This CDR3 spans 15 amino acids. Germline-derived CDR1 and CDR2 are SGHRS and YFSETQ. CDR3 in amino acids: CASSLRQGADTEAFF. The CDR3 DNA reads as TGCGCCAGCAGCTTGCGACAGGGGGCCGACACTGAAGCTTTCTTT.

The chain combines TRBV11-2 with TRBJ2-1; 14 positions agree with TRBD2. J lost 8 bases, V lost 5 bases, and 5 bases had no gene match. The CDR3 length is 15 residues. Germline V gene data show CDR1 as SGHAT and CDR2 as FQNNGV. CDR3 sequence: CASSRGLAGGHEQFF. In nucleotides, the CDR3 is TGTGCCAGCAGCAGAGGACTAGCGGGGGGTCATGAGCAGTTCTTC. Filled out from reference TRBV11-2 and TRBJ2-1, the complete variable domain reads EAGVAQSPRYKIIEKRQSVAFWCNPISGHATLYWYQQILGQGPKLLIQFQNNGVVDDSQLPKDRFSAERLKGVDSTLKIQPAKLEDSAVYLCASSRGLAGGHEQFFGPGTRLTVL.

The rearrangement links TRBV4-1 to TRBJ1-3; possibly TRBD1 for D (5 bases). V was cut by 3 bases and J by 0 bases, with 15 bases left in between. The CDR3 runs to 17 residues. Germline lookup yields CDR1 MGHRA and CDR2 YSYEKL. CDR3: CASSQDLDTRSGNTIYF. The CDR3 bases are TGCGCCAGCAGCCAGGATCTGGACACGCGCTCTGGAAACACCATATATTTT.

V usage is TRBV7-8 and J usage is TRBJ1-5, with 7 bases that match TRBD1. Germline loops: CDR1 SGHVS, CDR2 FQNEAQ. The CDR3 has 14 amino acids. V was clipped by 2 bases and J by 3 bases; unmatched bases: 1. The chain's CDR3 is CASSLTGVNQPQHF. For the CDR3, the DNA is TGTGCCAGCAGCTTAACAGGGGTCAATCAGCCCCAGCATTTT.

The CDR3, as DNA: TGTGCCAGCAGCTCCGGGATTAACTATGGCTACACCTTC. Amino acids: CASSSGINYGYTF. The rearrangement uses TRBV9 and TRBJ1-2; D gene uncertain. The CDR3 is 13 residues long. V lost 4 bases to trimming and J lost 1 base, with 8 bases between them. Germline V gene sequence: CDR1 SGDLS, CDR2 YYNGEE.

Remarks on this clone: At one of its ends the junction is not consistent with the germline gene, which may arise from a read error. This rearrangement joins TRBV23-1 to TRBJ1-2, with 8 bases that match TRBD1. TRBV23-1 is identified as an open reading frame with a role that is uncertain. This CDR3 contains 14 residues. The CDR3 protein is CASSHPDRGYGSTF. Here the CDR3 DNA reads TGCGCCAGCAGTCACCCCGACAGGGGCTATGGCTCCACCTTC.

The chain combines TRBV4-1 with TRBJ1-2, with unresolved D. V was trimmed by 0 bases and J by 2 bases, leaving 10 bases between them. This CDR3 has 15 amino acids. The V gene's germline CDR1 is MGHRA and CDR2 YSYEKL. CDR3 coding DNA: TGCGCCAGCAGCCAAGAGCTTCAGGTCAACTATGGCTACACCTTC. It specifies CASSQELQVNYGYTF.

V and J are TRBV28 and TRBJ1-2, with 9 bases that match TRBD1. The CDR3 has 15 residues. CDR1 and CDR2 (germline): MDHEN, SYDVKM. The ends lost 4 bases at V and 4 bases at J; junction bases unmatched: 7. In DNA, the CDR3 is TGTGCCAGCAGTTCCCGGACAGGGGCTGCCTATGGCTACACCTTC. This encodes CASSSRTGAAYGYTF.

The V and J genes are TRBV10-3 and TRBJ1-1; D is ambiguous. Trimming removed 2 bases from V and 9 bases from J, with 7 bases in between. Germline V gene sequence: CDR1 ENHRY, CDR2 SYGVKD. CDR3 length: 11 residues. For the CDR3, the DNA is TGTGCCATCAGTGAGGGAGGGAAAGCTTTCTTT. Its protein is CAISEGGKAFF.